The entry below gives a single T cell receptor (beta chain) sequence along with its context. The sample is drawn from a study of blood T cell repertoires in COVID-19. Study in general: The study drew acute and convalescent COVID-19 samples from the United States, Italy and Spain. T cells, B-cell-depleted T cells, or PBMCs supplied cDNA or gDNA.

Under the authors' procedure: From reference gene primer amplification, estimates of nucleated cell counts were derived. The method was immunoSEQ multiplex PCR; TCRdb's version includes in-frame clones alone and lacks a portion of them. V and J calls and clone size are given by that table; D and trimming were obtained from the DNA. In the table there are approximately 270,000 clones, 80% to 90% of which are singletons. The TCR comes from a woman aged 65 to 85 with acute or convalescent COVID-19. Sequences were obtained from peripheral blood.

The CDR3 bases are TGTGCCAGCAGTTCACTACTCACAGGGGTTGCCGCCGAGCAGTACTTC. Its protein product is CASSSLLTGVAAEQYF. V gene TRBV5-6 combines with J gene TRBJ2-7, with 7 bases lining up with TRBD1. The CDR3 spans 16 residues. J gave up 6 bases and V 5 bases, and 17 bases lay outside the gene matches. Germline assignment: CDR1 SGHDT and CDR2 YYEEEE.